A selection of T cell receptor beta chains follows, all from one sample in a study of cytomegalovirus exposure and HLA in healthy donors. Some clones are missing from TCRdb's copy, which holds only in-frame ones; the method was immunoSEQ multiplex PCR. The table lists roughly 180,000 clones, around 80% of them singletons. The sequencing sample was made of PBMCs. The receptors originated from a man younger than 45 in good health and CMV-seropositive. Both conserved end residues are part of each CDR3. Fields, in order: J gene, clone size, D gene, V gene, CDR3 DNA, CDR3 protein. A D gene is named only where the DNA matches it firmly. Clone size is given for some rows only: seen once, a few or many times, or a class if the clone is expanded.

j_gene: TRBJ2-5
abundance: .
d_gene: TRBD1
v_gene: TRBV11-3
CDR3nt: TGTGCCAGCAGCTCCCGGACAGGGGGCTTTGGGACCCAGTACTTC
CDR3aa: CASSSRTGGFGTQYF

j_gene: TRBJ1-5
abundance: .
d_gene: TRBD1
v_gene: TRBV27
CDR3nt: TGTGCCAGCAGTTCCGACGACAGGGGGCTGAATCAGCCCCAGCATTTT
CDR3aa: CASSSDDRGLNQPQHF

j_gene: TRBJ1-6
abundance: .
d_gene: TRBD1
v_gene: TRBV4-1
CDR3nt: TGCGCCAGCAGCCAACCAGGGGGTCTTAGGGGGCAGCTCCACTTT
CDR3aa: CASSQPGGLRGQLHF

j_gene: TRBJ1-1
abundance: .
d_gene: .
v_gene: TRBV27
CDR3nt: TGTGCCAGCAAAAACAGCGGGGGCACTGAAGCTTTCTTT
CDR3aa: CASKNSGGTEAFF

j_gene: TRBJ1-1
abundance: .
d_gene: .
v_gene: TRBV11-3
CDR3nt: TGTGCCAGCAGCCATACAGGGCTCATGAACACTGAAGCTTTCTTT
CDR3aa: CASSHTGLMNTEAFF

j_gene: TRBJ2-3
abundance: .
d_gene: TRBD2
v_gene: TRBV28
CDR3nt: TGTGCCAGCAGCTCCGGACTAGCGGGAGATACTCTAGGGTCTAGCACAGATACGCAGTATTTT
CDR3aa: CASSSGLAGDTLGSSTDTQYF

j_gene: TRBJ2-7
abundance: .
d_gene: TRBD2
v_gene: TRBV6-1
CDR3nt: TGTGCCAGCACCGCGCGGGGGAGGGGTTTGAAGGAGCAGTACTTC
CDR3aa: CASTARGRGLKEQYF

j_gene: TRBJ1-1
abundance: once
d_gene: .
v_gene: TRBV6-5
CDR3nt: TGTGCCAGCAGTTATCGTGTGCGCACTGAAGCTTTCTTT
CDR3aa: CASSYRVRTEAFF

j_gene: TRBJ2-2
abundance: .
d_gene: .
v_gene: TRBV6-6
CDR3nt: TGTGCCAGCAGTTATGCGGCTATCGGGGAGCTGTTTTTT
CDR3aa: CASSYAAIGELFF

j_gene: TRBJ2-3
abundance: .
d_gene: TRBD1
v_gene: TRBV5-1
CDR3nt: TGCGCCAGCCGAGGATTGGGGGACAGGGCACCAGATACGCAGTATTTT
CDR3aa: CASRGLGDRAPDTQYF

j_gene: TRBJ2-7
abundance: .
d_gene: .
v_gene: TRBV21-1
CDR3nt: TGTGCCAGCAGCACCGGGGGAAGGGGTGGAACCTACGAGCAGTACTTC
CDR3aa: CASSTGGRGGTYEQYF

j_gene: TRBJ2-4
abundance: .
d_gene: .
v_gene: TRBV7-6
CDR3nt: TGTGCCAGCAGCTCACAGGATAGGAGCATTCAGTACTTC
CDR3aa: CASSSQDRSIQYF

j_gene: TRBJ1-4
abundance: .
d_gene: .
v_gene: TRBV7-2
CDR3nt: TGTGCCAGCAGCTTGAGTCCTAATGAAAAACTGTTTTTT
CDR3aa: CASSLSPNEKLFF

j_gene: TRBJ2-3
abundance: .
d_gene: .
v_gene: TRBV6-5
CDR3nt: TGTGCCAGCAAACGCACCGCGGTGGATACGCAGTATTTT
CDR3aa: CASKRTAVDTQYF

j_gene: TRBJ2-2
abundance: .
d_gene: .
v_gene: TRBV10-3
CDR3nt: TGTGCCATCAATGGGGGGGCGATGAACACCGGGGAGCTGTTTTTT
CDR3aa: CAINGGAMNTGELFF

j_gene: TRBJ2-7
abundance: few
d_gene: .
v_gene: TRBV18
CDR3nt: TGTGCCAGCTCACCACCTCTCACAGGCCCATACGAGCAGTACTTC
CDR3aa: CASSPPLTGPYEQYF

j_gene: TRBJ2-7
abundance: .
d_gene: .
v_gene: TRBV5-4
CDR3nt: TGTGCCAGCAGCCCGCAGGGTGACGAGCAGTACTTC
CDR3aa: CASSPQGDEQYF

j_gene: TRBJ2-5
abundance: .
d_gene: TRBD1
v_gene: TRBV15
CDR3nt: TGTGCCACCAGCAGAGATCAGTCGGGCAGGGGGGAGACCCAGTACTTC
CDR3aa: CATSRDQSGRGETQYF

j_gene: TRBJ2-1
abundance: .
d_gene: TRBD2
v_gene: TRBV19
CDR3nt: TGTGCCAGTAGTAGCGAACTAGCGGCTTACAATGAGCAGTTCTTC
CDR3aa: CASSSELAAYNEQFF

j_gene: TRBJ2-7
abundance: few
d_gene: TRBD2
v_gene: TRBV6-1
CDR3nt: TGTGCCAGCAGCCCTAGCGGGAGGGCCGGAGAGCAGTACTTC
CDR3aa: CASSPSGRAGEQYF

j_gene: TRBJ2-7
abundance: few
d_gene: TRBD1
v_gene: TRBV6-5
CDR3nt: TGTGCCAGCACCCTCGGGACAGGGGGTAAGCAGTACTTC
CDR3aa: CASTLGTGGKQYF

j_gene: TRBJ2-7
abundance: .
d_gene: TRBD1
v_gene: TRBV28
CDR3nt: TGTGCCAGCAGGTACAGGGGCCGTAGATCCTACGAGCAGTACTTC
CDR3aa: CASRYRGRRSYEQYF

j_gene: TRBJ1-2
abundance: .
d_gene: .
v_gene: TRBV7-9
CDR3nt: TGTTTGGTCAGCGATCAACGATATTATGGCTACACCTTC
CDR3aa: CLVSDQRYYGYTF

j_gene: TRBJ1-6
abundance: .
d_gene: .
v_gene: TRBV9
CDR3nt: TGTGCCAGCAGCGCGGGTCTCTCTAATTCACCCCTCCACTTT
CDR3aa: CASSAGLSNSPLHF

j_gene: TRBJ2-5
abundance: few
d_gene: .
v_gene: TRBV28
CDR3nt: TGTGCCAGCTCTGACCCACAGACAGCCCAAGAGACCCAGTACTTC
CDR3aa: CASSDPQTAQETQYF

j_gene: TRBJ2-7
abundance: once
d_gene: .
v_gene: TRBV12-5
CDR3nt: TGTGCTAGTGGTTTACAGGGTTCTTGGGAGCAGTACTTC
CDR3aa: CASGLQGSWEQYF

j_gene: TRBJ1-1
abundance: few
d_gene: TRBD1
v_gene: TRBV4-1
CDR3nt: TGCGCCAGCAGCCAAGTAGGGGACAGGGCGAAAGCTTTCTTT
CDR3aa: CASSQVGDRAKAFF

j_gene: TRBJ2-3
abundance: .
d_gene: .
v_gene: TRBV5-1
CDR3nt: TGCGCCAGCAGCTTGACAGTTAAAACTAGCACAGATACGCAGTATTTT
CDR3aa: CASSLTVKTSTDTQYF

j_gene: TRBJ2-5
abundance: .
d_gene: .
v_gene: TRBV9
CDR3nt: TGTGCCAGCAGCCAGGGGGGCCGGGGAGGAGAGACCCAGTACTTC
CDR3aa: CASSQGGRGGETQYF

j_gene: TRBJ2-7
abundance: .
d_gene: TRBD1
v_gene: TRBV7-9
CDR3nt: TGTGCCAGCAGCCGCCCTCGGGACAGGGCACCCTACGAGCAGTACTTC
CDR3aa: CASSRPRDRAPYEQYF

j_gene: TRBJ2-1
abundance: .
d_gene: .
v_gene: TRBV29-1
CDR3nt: TGCAGCGCCCTACCAACCTGGCGGGAAGGGCCTTCTGATGAGCAGTTCTTC
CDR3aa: CSALPTWREGPSDEQFF

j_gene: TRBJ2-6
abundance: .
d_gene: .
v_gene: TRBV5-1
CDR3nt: TGCGCCAGCAGTCGTACTTTAGGAGAAGACTCTGGGGCCAACGTCCTGACTTTC
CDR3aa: CASSRTLGEDSGANVLTF

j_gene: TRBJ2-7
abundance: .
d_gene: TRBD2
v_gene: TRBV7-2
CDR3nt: TGTGCCAGCAGCTTAGCGGGGGGGGTTAGTTACGAGCAGTACTTC
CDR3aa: CASSLAGGVSYEQYF

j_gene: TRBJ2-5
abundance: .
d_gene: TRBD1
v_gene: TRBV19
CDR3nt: TGTGCCAGTAGTACGGGACAGGGGGTTTGGGAGACCCAGTACTTC
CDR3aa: CASSTGQGVWETQYF

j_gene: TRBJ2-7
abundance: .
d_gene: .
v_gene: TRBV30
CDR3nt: TGTGCCTGGAGTGCGCTGGGCTCAGGCGAGCAGTACTTC
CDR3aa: CAWSALGSGEQYF

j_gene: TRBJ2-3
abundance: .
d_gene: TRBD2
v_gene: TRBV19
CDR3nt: TGTGCCAGTATCCCCCGCGGGGGGAGGACAGATACGCAGTATTTT
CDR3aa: CASIPRGGRTDTQYF

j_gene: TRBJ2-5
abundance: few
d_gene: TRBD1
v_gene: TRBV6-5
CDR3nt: TGTGCCAGCAGTTACTCGCGGACAGGCGGAGAGACCCAGTACTTC
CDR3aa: CASSYSRTGGETQYF

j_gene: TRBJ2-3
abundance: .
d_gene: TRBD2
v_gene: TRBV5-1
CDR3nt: TGCGCCAGCAGCTGGGCCGGGACTAGCGGCACAGATACGCAGTATTTT
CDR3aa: CASSWAGTSGTDTQYF

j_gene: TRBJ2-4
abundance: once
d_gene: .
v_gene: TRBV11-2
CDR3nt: TGTGCCAGCAGCCAAGACAGGCTAGCCAAAAACATTCAGTACTTC
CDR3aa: CASSQDRLAKNIQYF

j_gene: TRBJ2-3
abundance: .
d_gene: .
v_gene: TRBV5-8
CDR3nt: TGTGCCAGCAGCTTGGTCGGTCAGGTCACAGATACGCAGTATTTT
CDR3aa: CASSLVGQVTDTQYF